This T cell receptor (beta chain) appears in the sequencing data of a study of beta chain features in type 1 diabetes. The CDR3 consists of 15 residues. Germline V gene lookup returns CDR1 LGHNA and CDR2 YNFKEQ. The V end was cut by 6 bases, the J end by 4 bases, with 17 bases between. Expressed TCRB transcripts were sequenced because the entire RNA isolate underwent reverse transcription. The data were produced by immunoSEQ multiplex PCR, yet TCRdb's version contains in-frame clones alone and is incomplete. The sample carries around 310,000 clones, roughly 9.6% recorded once. Averaging about 0.12 L, one heparinised blood draw came from each individual donor. About this clone: What it recognizes is unknown.

Study-level findings and limits: At VDJ recombination sites, type 1 diabetes patients had fewer insertions and more deleted nucleotides. Using cDNA template may skew counts toward highly expressing activated cells.

This TCR came from a woman aged 25 to 45 in good health. This sequence joins TRBV4-2 and TRBJ2-3, with D maybe TRBD1 (6 bases). The sequenced material came from naive CD4+ T cells from blood. The CDR3 sequence: CASRPGVGGPDTQYF. The CDR3 DNA reads as TGTGCCAGCAGGCCAGGGGTAGGGGGACCAGATACGCAGTATTTT.